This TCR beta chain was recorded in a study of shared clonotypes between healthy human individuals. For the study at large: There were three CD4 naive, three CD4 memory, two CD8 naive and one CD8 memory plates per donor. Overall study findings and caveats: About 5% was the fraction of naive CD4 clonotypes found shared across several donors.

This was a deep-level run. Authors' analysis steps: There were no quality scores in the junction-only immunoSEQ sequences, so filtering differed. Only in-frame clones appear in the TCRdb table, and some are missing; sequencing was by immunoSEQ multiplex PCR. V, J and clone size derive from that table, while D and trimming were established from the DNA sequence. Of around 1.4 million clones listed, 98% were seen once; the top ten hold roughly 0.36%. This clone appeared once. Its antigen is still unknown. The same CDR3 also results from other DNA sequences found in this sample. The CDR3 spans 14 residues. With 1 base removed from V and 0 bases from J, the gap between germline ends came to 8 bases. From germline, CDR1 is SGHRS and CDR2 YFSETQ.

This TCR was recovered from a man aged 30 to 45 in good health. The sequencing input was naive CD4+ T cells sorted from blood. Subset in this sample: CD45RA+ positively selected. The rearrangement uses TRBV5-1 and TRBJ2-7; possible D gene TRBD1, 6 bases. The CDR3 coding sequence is TGCGCCAGCAGCTTGACAGGGCTCTCCTACGAGCAGTACTTC. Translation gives CASSLTGLSYEQYF.